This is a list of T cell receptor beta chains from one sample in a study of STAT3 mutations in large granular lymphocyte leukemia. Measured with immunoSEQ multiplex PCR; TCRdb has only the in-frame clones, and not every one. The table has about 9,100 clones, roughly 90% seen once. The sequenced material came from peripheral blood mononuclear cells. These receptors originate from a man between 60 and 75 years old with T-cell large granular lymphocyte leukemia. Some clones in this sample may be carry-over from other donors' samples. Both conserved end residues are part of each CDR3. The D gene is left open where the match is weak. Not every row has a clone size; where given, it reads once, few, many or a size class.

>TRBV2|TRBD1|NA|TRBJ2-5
TGTGCCAGCAGACACAGGGGGCCCGCCCTGACGACCCAGTACTTC
CASRHRGPALTTQYF
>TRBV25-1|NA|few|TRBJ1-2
TGTGCCAGCAGGGGGGCCCTGGTCGGCTATGGCTACACCTTC
CASRGALVGYGYTF
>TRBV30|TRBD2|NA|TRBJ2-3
TGTGCCTGGAGTGCAGCGGGAGGGCCCTTTGATACGCAGTATTTT
CAWSAAGGPFDTQYF
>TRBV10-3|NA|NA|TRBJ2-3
TGTGCCACCAGGGAGCGGGTGCGGAGCACAGATACGCAGTATTTT
CATRERVRSTDTQYF
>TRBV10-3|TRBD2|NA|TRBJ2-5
TGTGCCATCAGTGAGACCGGGACTATACAAGAGACCCAGTACTTC
CAISETGTIQETQYF
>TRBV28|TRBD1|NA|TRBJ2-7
TGTGCCAGCAGTCATCTGGACGGGACAGGGAACGAGCAGTACTTC
CASSHLDGTGNEQYF
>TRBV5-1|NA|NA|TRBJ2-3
TGCGCCAGCAGCTCAGCGGTCACAGATACGCAGTATTTT
CASSSAVTDTQYF
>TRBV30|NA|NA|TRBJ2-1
TGTGCCTGGAGTGAGGCTCTGCAGAGTGAGCAGTTCTTC
CAWSEALQSEQFF
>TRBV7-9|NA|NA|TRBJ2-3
TGTGCCAGCAGCTATGCCAATCCCGAAGATACGCAGTATTTT
CASSYANPEDTQYF
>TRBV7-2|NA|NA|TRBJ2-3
TGTGCCAGCAGCTTGCCGCCACCGGATACGCAGTATTTT
CASSLPPPDTQYF
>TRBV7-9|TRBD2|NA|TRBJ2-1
TGTGCCAGCAGCCTAGGGACTAGCCTTCGGGAGCAGTTCTTC
CASSLGTSLREQFF
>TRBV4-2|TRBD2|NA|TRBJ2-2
TGTGCCAGCACCCCCGGGACTAGCTATCATGAGCTGTTTTTT
CASTPGTSYHELFF
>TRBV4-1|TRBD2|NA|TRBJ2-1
TGCGCCAGCAGCCAAGATCGGACTAGCTCCTCCTACAATGAGCAGTTCTTC
CASSQDRTSSSYNEQFF
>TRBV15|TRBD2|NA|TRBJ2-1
TGTGCCACCAGCCCCGGGACTAGGGACAATGAGCAGTTCTTC
CATSPGTRDNEQFF
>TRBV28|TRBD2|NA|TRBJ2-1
TGTGCCAGCAGTTTACTCGGACTAGAATCGAATGAGCAGTTCTTC
CASSLLGLESNEQFF
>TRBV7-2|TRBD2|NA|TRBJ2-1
TGTGCCAGCAGCTCAGGATCGAGCGGGAGTCAGGGGGAGCAGTTCTTC
CASSSGSSGSQGEQFF
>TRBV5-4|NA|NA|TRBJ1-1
TGTGCCAGCAGCCCCCAAAGGGGTATGAACACTGAAGCTTTCTTT
CASSPQRGMNTEAFF
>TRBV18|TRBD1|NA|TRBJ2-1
TGTGCCAGCTCAGCACAGGGGGCTTTGTCCTACAATGAGCAGTTCTTC
CASSAQGALSYNEQFF
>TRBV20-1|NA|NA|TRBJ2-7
TGCAGTCCCCTGGGAAGGTACGAGCAGTACTTC
CSPLGRYEQYF
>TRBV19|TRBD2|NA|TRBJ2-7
TGTGCCAGTAGTCGGACTAGCGGGAAGATCGACGAGCAGTACTTC
CASSRTSGKIDEQYF
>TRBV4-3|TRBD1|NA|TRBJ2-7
TGCGCCAGCAGCCAAGGGACAGGGAAATACGAGCAGTACTTC
CASSQGTGKYEQYF
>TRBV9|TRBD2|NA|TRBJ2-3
TGTGCCAGCAGCGCCCGACTAGCGGGAGCATCAGATACGCAGTATTTT
CASSARLAGASDTQYF
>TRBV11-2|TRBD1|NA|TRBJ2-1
TGTGCCAGCAGCTCACGACCTCGGGACAGGGCATACAATGAGCAGTTCTTC
CASSSRPRDRAYNEQFF
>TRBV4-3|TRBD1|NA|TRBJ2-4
TGCGCCAGCAGCCAAGCTACCGGACAGGGGGAGTGGTACTTC
CASSQATGQGEWYF
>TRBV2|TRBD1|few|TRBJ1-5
TGTGCCAGCAGAGCACACAGGGGCGAGGGCAATCAGCCCCAGCATTTT
CASRAHRGEGNQPQHF
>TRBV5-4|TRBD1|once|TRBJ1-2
TGTGCCAGCACCATACCGGGACAGGGGGTTGGCTACACCTTC
CASTIPGQGVGYTF